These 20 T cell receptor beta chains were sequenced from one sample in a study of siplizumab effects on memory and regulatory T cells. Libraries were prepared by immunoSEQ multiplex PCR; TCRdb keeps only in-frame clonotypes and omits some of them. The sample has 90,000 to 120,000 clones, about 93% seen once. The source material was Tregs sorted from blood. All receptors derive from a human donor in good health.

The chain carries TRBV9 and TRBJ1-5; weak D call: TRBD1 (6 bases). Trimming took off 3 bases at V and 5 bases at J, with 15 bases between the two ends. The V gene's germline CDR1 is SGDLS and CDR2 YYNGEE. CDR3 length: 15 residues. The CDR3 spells CASSATGAFHQPQHF. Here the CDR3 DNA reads TGTGCCAGCAGCGCGACAGGAGCCTTCCATCAGCCCCAGCATTTT. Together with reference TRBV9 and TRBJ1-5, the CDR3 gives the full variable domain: DSGVTQTPKHLITATGQRVTLRCSPRSGDLSVYWYQQSLDQGLQFLIQYYNGEERAKGNILERFSAQQFPDLHSELNLSSLELGDSALYFCASSATGAFHQPQHFGDGTRLSIL.

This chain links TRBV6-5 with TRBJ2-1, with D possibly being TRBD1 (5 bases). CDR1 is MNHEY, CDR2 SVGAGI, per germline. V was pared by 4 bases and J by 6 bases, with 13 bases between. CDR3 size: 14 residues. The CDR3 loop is CASSSRGRGNEQFF. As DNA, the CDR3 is TGTGCCAGCAGTTCCCGAGGTAGGGGCAATGAGCAGTTCTTC.

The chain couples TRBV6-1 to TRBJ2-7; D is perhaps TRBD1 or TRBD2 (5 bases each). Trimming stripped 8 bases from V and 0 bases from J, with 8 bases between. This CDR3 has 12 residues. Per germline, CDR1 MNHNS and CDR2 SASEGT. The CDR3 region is CASRDDSYEQYF. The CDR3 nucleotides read TGTGCCAGCCGGGACGACTCCTACGAGCAGTACTTC.

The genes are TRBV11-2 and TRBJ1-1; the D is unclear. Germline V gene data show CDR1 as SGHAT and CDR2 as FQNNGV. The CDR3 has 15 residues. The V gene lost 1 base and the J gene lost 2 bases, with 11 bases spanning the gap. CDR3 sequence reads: CASSLGFWDNTEAFF. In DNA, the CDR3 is TGTGCCAGCAGCTTAGGGTTTTGGGATAACACTGAAGCTTTCTTT.

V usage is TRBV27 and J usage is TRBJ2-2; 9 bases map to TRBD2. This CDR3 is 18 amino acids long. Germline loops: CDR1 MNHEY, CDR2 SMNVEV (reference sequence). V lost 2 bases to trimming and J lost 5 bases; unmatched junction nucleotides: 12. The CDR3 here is CASSLRRGAGGRTGELFF. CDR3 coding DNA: TGTGCCAGCAGTTTACGTCGAGGAGCGGGAGGACGGACCGGGGAGCTGTTTTTT.

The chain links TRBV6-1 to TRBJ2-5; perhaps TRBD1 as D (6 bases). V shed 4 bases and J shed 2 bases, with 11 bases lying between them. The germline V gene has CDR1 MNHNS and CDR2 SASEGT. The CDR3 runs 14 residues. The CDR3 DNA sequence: TGTGCCAGCAGTGGAACAGGGCGTCAAGAGACCCAGTACTTC. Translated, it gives CASSGTGRQETQYF.

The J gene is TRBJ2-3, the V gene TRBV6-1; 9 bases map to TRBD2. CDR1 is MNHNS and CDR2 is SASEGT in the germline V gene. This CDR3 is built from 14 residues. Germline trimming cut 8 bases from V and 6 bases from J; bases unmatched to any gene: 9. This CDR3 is CASSLAGARDTQYF. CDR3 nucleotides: TGTGCCAGCTCCTTAGCGGGAGCCCGCGATACGCAGTATTTT.

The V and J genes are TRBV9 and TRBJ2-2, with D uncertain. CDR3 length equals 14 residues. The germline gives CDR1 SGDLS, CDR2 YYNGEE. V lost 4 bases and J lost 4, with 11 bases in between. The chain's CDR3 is CASSLRTFTGELFF. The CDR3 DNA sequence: TGTGCCAGCAGCCTCCGGACGTTCACCGGGGAGCTGTTTTTT.

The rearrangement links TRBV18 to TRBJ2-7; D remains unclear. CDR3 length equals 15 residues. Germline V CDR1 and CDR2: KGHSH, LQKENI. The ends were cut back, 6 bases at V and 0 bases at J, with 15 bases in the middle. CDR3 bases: TGTGCCAGCTCCTCGACTGCAAGGAGCTCCTACGAGCAGTACTTC. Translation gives CASSSTARSSYEQYF.

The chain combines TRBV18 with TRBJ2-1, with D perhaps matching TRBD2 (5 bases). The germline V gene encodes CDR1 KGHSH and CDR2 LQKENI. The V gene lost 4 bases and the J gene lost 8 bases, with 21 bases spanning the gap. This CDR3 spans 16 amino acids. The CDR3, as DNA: TGTGCCAGCTCACTCCGACTAACGGAAACCGGGGATGAGCAGTTCTTC. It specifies CASSLRLTETGDEQFF.

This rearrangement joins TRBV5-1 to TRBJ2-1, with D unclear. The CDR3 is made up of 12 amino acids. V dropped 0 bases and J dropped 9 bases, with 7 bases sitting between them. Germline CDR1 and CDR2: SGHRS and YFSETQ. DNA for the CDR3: TGCGCCAGCAGCTTGGAGCCGGGTGAGCAGTTCTTC. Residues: CASSLEPGEQFF.

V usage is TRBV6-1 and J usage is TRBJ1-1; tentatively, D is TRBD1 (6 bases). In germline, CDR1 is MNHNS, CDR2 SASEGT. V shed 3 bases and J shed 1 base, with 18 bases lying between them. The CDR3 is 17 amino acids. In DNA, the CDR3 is TGTGCCAGCAGTGAGTTGAGAGCAGGGGTGCGGAACACTGAAGCTTTCTTT. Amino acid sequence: CASSELRAGVRNTEAFF.

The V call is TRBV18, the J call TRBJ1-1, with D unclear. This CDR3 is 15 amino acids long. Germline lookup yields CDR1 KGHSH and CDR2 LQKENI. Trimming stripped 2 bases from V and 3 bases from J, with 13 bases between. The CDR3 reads CASSPRMGKDTEAFF. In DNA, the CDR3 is TGTGCCAGCTCACCAAGGATGGGAAAGGACACTGAAGCTTTCTTT.

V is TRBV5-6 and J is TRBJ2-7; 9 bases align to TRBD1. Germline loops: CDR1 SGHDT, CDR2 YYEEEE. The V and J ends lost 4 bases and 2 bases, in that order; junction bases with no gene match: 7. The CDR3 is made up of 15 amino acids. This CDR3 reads CASSPGTGSTYEQYF. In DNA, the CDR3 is TGTGCCAGCAGCCCTGGGACAGGGTCTACCTACGAGCAGTACTTC.

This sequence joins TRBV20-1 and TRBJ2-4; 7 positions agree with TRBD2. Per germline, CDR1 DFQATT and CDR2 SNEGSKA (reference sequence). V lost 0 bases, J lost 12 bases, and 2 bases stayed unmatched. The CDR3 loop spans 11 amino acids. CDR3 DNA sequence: TGCAGTGCTAGAGAAGCGGGAACTCAGTACTTC. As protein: CSAREAGTQYF.

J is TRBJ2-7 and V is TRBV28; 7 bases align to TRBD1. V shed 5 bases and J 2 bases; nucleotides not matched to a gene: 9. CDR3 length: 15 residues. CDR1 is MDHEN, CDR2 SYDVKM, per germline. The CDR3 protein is CASSPQGVPPYEQYF. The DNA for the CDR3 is TGTGCCAGCAGTCCCCAGGGGGTCCCCCCCTACGAGCAGTACTTC. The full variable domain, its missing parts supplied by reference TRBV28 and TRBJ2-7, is DVKVTQSSRYLVKRTGEKVFLECVQDMDHENMFWYRQDPGLGLRLIYFSYDVKMKEKGDIPEGYSVSREKKERFSLILESASTNQTSMYLCASSPQGVPPYEQYFGPGTRLTVT.

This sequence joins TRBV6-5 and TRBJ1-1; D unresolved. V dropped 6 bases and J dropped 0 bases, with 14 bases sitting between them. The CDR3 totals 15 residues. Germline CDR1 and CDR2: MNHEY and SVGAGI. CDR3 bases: TGTGCCAGCAGACGGGTTATCGGCCTGAACACTGAAGCTTTCTTT. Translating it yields CASRRVIGLNTEAFF.

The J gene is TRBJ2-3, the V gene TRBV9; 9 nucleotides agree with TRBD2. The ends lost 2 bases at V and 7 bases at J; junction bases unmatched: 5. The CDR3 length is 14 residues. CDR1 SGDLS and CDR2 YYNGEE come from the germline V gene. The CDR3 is CASSVGLAPYTQYF. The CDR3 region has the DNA TGTGCCAGCAGCGTGGGACTAGCTCCGTATACGCAGTATTTT. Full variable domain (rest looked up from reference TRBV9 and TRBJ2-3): DSGVTQTPKHLITATGQRVTLRCSPRSGDLSVYWYQQSLDQGLQFLIQYYNGEERAKGNILERFSAQQFPDLHSELNLSSLELGDSALYFCASSVGLAPYTQYFGPGTRLTVL.

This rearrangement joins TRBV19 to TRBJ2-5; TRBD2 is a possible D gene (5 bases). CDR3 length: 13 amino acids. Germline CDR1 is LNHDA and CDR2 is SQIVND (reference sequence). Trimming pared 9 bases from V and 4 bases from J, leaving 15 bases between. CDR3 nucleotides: TGTGCCAGCACCGGGTCCCGGGGAGAGACCCAGTACTTC. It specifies CASTGSRGETQYF.

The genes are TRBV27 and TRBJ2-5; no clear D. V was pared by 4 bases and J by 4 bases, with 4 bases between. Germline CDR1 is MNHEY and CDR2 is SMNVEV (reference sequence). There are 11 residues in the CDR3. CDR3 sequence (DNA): TGTGCCAGCAGTTACGGAGAGACCCAGTACTTC. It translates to CASSYGETQYF.